The rows below give T cell receptor beta chains drawn from one sample of a study of blood T cell repertoires in COVID-19. Using immunoSEQ multiplex PCR, the repertoire was profiled, and TCRdb retains in-frame clones only, with some absent. The data contain 150,000 to 200,000 clones, approximately 90% of them singletons. Sequenced input: peripheral blood. Every receptor here comes from a woman of 80 years or more in a cohort sampled during active or convalescent COVID-19. CDR3s include the opening cysteine and the closing phenylalanine or tryptophan. Each record gives: J gene, D gene, V gene, clone size, CDR3 DNA, CDR3 protein. The D gene is left open where the match is weak. Rows give clone size only sometimes, using once, few, many, or a class for an expanded clone.

TRBJ2-3,TRBD2,TRBV4-2,.,TGTGCCAGCAGCCGAGCGGGAGGGAGCACAGATACGCAGTATTTT,CASSRAGGSTDTQYF
TRBJ2-7,TRBD1,TRBV10-1,.,TGCGCCAGCAGTGGGGGGACAGGGGGTCTATACGAGCAGTACTTC,CASSGGTGGLYEQYF
TRBJ2-2,.,TRBV5-5,once,TGTGCCAGCAGCTTGGGCGGGACTCGAATAAGGACCGGGGAGCTGTTTTTT,CASSLGGTRIRTGELFF
TRBJ2-7,TRBD1,TRBV27,.,TGTGCCAGCAGTTTACGGGACAGGGGTTTCTACGAGCAGTACTTC,CASSLRDRGFYEQYF
TRBJ2-3,.,TRBV10-3,.,TGTGCCATCAGTGGTCCCACTAGCAGAGGCACAGATACGCAGTATTTT,CAISGPTSRGTDTQYF
TRBJ2-7,TRBD2,TRBV9,.,TGTGCCAGCAGCGTTTCTACCGGGGGGGACGAGCAGTACTTC,CASSVSTGGDEQYF
TRBJ2-3,TRBD1,TRBV9,.,TGTGCCAGCAGCGTAGTCTCTGGGACAGGGATCACAGATACGCAGTATTTT,CASSVVSGTGITDTQYF
TRBJ1-1,TRBD1,TRBV5-4,.,TGTGCCAGCAGCACGGACAGGGCGGGCACTGAAGCTTTCTTT,CASSTDRAGTEAFF
TRBJ1-2,.,TRBV6-5,.,TGTGCCAGCGAGGACAGTTCTAACTATGGCTACACCTTC,CASEDSSNYGYTF
TRBJ1-2,TRBD1,TRBV29-1,.,TGCAGCGTTGTAGGACAGGGGGCAGGATATGGCTACACCTTC,CSVVGQGAGYGYTF
TRBJ1-4,TRBD1,TRBV27,.,TGTGCCAGCAGTTTATCCCTCAGGGGGCGAAATTCGCAGGACGAAAAACTGTTTTTT,CASSLSLRGRNSQDEKLFF
TRBJ2-1,.,TRBV11-3,.,TGTGCCAGCAGCTACTTGGGACTGATGTACAATGAGCAGTTCTTC,CASSYLGLMYNEQFF
TRBJ1-5,.,TRBV5-5,once,TGTGCCAGCAGCTTGCGGCAGGGCATACAGCCCCAGCATTTT,CASSLRQGIQPQHF
TRBJ1-4,TRBD1,TRBV5-1,.,TGCGCCAGCAGCTTCGGACAGGGGCGGGGACCAAATGAAAAACTGTTTTTT,CASSFGQGRGPNEKLFF
TRBJ2-1,TRBD2,TRBV10-1,.,TGCGCCAGCAGTGACGGCGGGGGATACAATGAGCAGTTCTTC,CASSDGGGYNEQFF
TRBJ1-2,.,TRBV5-1,.,TGCGCCAGCAAACCAGACAGTTCTAACTATGGCTACACCTTC,CASKPDSSNYGYTF
TRBJ2-5,.,TRBV18,once,TGTGCCAGCTCACCCCGTGAACGGGGTATTAAACTGCGTAAAGAGACCCAGTACTTC,CASSPRERGIKLRKETQYF
TRBJ2-7,TRBD2,TRBV28,.,TGTGCCAGCAGTTTATGGACTAGCGGGGGCTACGAGCAGTACTTC,CASSLWTSGGYEQYF
TRBJ1-1,.,TRBV5-4,.,TGTGCCAGCAGCTTTAAGGGGATTGAAGCTTTCTTT,CASSFKGIEAFF
TRBJ1-2,TRBD1,TRBV11-3,.,TGTGCCAGCAGCAGCAGACAGGGCAACTATGGCTACACCTTC,CASSSRQGNYGYTF
TRBJ2-3,.,TRBV7-8,once,TGTGCCAGCAGCTTAGCGGAAACTAGGCGCACAGATACGCAGTATTTT,CASSLAETRRTDTQYF
TRBJ2-1,.,TRBV21-1,once,TGTGCCAGCAGCGCCAAGACAGAGGTCAATGAGCAGTTCTTC,CASSAKTEVNEQFF
TRBJ2-1,.,TRBV9,.,TGTGCCAGCAGCGTATCGGAGTGGATAAATGTGTTCTTC,CASSVSEWINVFF
TRBJ2-3,TRBD2,TRBV28,.,TGTGCCAGCAGTGGGGGGGGTCGGAACACAGATACGCAGTATTTT,CASSGGGRNTDTQYF
TRBJ2-5,TRBD2,TRBV10-3,.,TGTGCCATCAGTGAGAGACTAGCGCATCAAGAGACCCAGTACTTC,CAISERLAHQETQYF
TRBJ2-5,TRBD2,TRBV10-2,.,TGCGCCAGCAGTCTGACTAGCGGAGCGCTCCAAGGGACCCAGTACTTC,CASSLTSGALQGTQYF
TRBJ1-2,.,TRBV6-2/TRBV6-3,.,TGTGCCAGCAGTTATGGCAACCCCGGGTCAGACTACACCTTC,CASSYGNPGSDYTF
TRBJ1-1,TRBD1,TRBV2,.,TGTGCCAGCACAACCCGACAGGGCCCGGGGAAGAACACTGAAGCTTTCTTT,CASTTRQGPGKNTEAFF
TRBJ1-6,.,TRBV9,.,TGTGCCAGCAGCGTAGAAGGGGGGGGTAATTCACCCCTCCACTTT,CASSVEGGGNSPLHF
TRBJ2-1,TRBD2,TRBV29-1,.,TGCAGCGTTGAGCGGGGGTCCCCCTACTCGCGGGGAAGCTTCAATGAGCAGTTCTTC,CSVERGSPYSRGSFNEQFF
TRBJ1-6,.,TRBV6-6,.,TGTGCCAGCAGTCCGCGGACCGCTCGGGAACTTTATAATTCACCCCTCCACTTT,CASSPRTARELYNSPLHF
TRBJ1-6,TRBD1,TRBV3-1/TRBV3-2,few,TGTGCCAGCAGCCTCCGGGACAGGTATAATTCACCCCTCCACTTT,CASSLRDRYNSPLHF
TRBJ2-1,TRBD1,TRBV30,.,TGTGCCTGGAGGGACCACAGGGGGTACAATGAGCAGTTCTTC,CAWRDHRGYNEQFF
TRBJ1-2,TRBD1,TRBV9,few,TGTGCCAGCAGCGTAGAGGGGGCCCCCTATGGCTACACCTTC,CASSVEGAPYGYTF
TRBJ1-2,TRBD1,TRBV28,.,TGTGCCACTTGGGACAGGGGGGTATCTGGCTACACCTTC,CATWDRGVSGYTF
TRBJ2-1,.,TRBV18,.,TGTGCCAGCTCACCTACAGGGTATGGCTACAATGAGCAGTTCTTC,CASSPTGYGYNEQFF
TRBJ2-2,.,TRBV5-4,.,TGTGCCAGCAGCCGTAGAGGGGCGGGGACCGGGGAGCTGTTTTTT,CASSRRGAGTGELFF
TRBJ1-5,.,TRBV6-6,.,TGTGCCAGCGGAGGCAATCAGCCCCAGCATTTT,CASGGNQPQHF
TRBJ2-1,TRBD2,TRBV6-2/TRBV6-3,.,TGTGCCAGCAGTTACTCCGCGGGACGCGGGGGGGCAGGTAATGAGCAGTTCTTC,CASSYSAGRGGAGNEQFF
TRBJ1-1,TRBD1,TRBV29-1,.,TGCAGCGTTTGCGAGGGGGCGCTTGGGACTGAAGCTTTCTTT,CSVCEGALGTEAFF
TRBJ2-7,TRBD1,TRBV5-1,.,TGCGCCAGCAGCTTGGCGGGGACAGGGGGCGACTACGAGCAGTACTTC,CASSLAGTGGDYEQYF